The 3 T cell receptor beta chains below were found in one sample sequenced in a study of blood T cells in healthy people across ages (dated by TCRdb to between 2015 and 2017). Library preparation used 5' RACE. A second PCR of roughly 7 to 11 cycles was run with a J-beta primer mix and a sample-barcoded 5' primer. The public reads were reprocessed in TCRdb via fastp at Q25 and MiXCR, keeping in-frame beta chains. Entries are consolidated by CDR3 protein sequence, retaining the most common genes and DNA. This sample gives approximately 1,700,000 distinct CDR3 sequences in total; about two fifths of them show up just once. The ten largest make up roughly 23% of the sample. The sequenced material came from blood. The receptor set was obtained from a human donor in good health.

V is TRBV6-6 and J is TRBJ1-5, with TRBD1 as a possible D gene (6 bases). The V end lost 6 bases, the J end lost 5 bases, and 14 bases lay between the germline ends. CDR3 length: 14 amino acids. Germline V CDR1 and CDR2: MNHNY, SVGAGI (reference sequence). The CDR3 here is CASRLTGRDQPQHF. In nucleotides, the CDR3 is TGTGCCAGCAGGCTGACAGGTCGGGATCAGCCCCAGCATTTT.

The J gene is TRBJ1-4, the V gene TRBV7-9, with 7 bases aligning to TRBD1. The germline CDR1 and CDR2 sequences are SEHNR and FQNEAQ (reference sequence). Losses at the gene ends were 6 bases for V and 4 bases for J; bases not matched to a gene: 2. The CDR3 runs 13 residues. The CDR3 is CASRRQGNEKLFF. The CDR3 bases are TGTGCCAGCAGGCGACAGGGTAATGAAAAACTGTTTTTT.

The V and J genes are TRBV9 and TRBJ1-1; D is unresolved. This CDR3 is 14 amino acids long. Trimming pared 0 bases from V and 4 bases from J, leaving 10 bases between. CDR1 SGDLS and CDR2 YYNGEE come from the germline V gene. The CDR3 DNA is TGTGCCAGCAGCGTAGAGTTAACGGTCACTGAAGCTTTCTTT. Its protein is CASSVELTVTEAFF.